Listed below are T cell receptor beta chains from one sample, sequenced in a study of blood T cell repertoires in COVID-19. The table came from immunoSEQ multiplex PCR; TCRdb's copy has only in-frame clones and leaves some out. The data show about 220,000 clones, with over 70% seen just once and around 7.7% held by the top ten. Sequenced material: peripheral blood. The origin of the receptors is a woman between 70 and 85 years old with acute or convalescent COVID-19. Both conserved end residues are part of each CDR3. Each record gives: J gene, D gene, V gene, CDR3 protein. The D gene is left open where the match is weak.

J gene: TRBJ2-2
D gene: TRBD1
V gene: TRBV11-2
CDR3 protein: CASSLPGGGELFF

J gene: TRBJ1-6
D gene: .
V gene: TRBV19
CDR3 protein: CASSTDSSYNSPLHF

J gene: TRBJ2-7
D gene: .
V gene: TRBV30
CDR3 protein: CARSVSGEQYF

J gene: TRBJ2-3
D gene: TRBD2
V gene: TRBV7-6
CDR3 protein: CASSLERGAPGDTQYF

J gene: TRBJ2-5
D gene: TRBD2
V gene: TRBV4-3
CDR3 protein: CASSQGNSGGLGRETQYF

J gene: TRBJ2-1
D gene: .
V gene: TRBV14
CDR3 protein: CASSQDPGLKNNEQFF

J gene: TRBJ2-1
D gene: TRBD1
V gene: TRBV6-4
CDR3 protein: CASSEEMGQVLNEQFF

J gene: TRBJ1-5
D gene: .
V gene: TRBV11-3
CDR3 protein: CASSLRAGRNQPQHF

J gene: TRBJ2-1
D gene: TRBD2
V gene: TRBV10-3
CDR3 protein: CAISGFERGGNEQFF

J gene: TRBJ2-1
D gene: TRBD1
V gene: TRBV19
CDR3 protein: CASRARSRGRDEQFF

J gene: TRBJ1-2
D gene: .
V gene: TRBV6-6
CDR3 protein: CASSPGFRNYGYTF

J gene: TRBJ2-4
D gene: TRBD2
V gene: TRBV3-1/TRBV3-2
CDR3 protein: CASSQVGGGPTRKNIQYF

J gene: TRBJ2-7
D gene: .
V gene: TRBV5-1
CDR3 protein: CASSLSGTTTYEQYF

J gene: TRBJ1-1
D gene: .
V gene: TRBV9
CDR3 protein: CASSVDRGGGTEAFF

J gene: TRBJ2-3
D gene: TRBD2
V gene: TRBV3-1/TRBV3-2
CDR3 protein: CASSQGTSGFTDTQYF

J gene: TRBJ2-1
D gene: TRBD2
V gene: TRBV15
CDR3 protein: CATSVGTSGGGEQFF

J gene: TRBJ2-2
D gene: TRBD2
V gene: TRBV13
CDR3 protein: CASKQAGRAGELFF

J gene: TRBJ1-4
D gene: .
V gene: TRBV7-2
CDR3 protein: CASSPPGGEGGKLFF

J gene: TRBJ1-1
D gene: .
V gene: TRBV5-5
CDR3 protein: CARGGGGSTEAFF

J gene: TRBJ2-3
D gene: TRBD1
V gene: TRBV7-8
CDR3 protein: CASSQSQTGGTQYF

J gene: TRBJ1-1
D gene: .
V gene: TRBV12-3/TRBV12-4
CDR3 protein: CASSLRDTEAFF

J gene: TRBJ1-6
D gene: TRBD1
V gene: TRBV5-1
CDR3 protein: CASSLGTGAGGPLHF

J gene: TRBJ1-2
D gene: .
V gene: TRBV18
CDR3 protein: CASSPARTEYGYTF